Shown below are 26 T cell receptor beta chains from a single sample sequenced in a study of preoperative IRX-2 immunotherapy in early breast cancer. The treatment: preoperative locoregional IRX-2 cytokine immunotherapy. Assay used: immunoSEQ multiplex PCR; TCRdb lists only in-frame clones, some missing. Here the sample spans several thousand clones, around 80% being singletons. The input for sequencing was tumor tissue, taken after IRX-2 immunotherapy. Receptor source: a human donor with breast cancer.

V gene TRBV30 combines with J gene TRBJ2-7; D is unclear. Trimming removed 2 bases from V and 2 bases from J, with 10 bases in between. Per germline, CDR1 GTSNPN and CDR2 SVGIG (reference sequence). This CDR3 contains 13 residues. CDR3 coding DNA: TGTGCCTGGAGTTCTGACAATACCTACGAGCAGTACTTC. This sequence encodes CAWSSDNTYEQYF.

The chain uses TRBV10-2 and TRBJ2-7, with D unresolved. The germline V and J ends were trimmed by 0 bases and 6 bases, with 9 bases remaining between them. The CDR3 covers 13 residues. Germline CDR1 is WSHSY and CDR2 is SAAADI. The CDR3 loop is CASSESQVGEQYF. The CDR3 DNA reads TGCGCCAGCAGTGAGTCCCAGGTCGGCGAGCAGTACTTC.

The genes are TRBV19 and TRBJ2-2, with D possibly called TRBD1 or TRBD2 (5 bases each). CDR1 and CDR2 from the germline V gene are LNHDA and SQIVND (reference sequence). The CDR3 runs to 14 residues. V was clipped by 7 bases and J by 0 bases, with 9 bases between them. CDR3 nucleotide sequence: TGTGCCAGTAATGAGGGACCGAACACCGGGGAGCTGTTTTTT. This sequence encodes CASNEGPNTGELFF.

The V call is TRBV19, the J call TRBJ2-1; 8 bases match TRBD2. The ends lost 4 bases at V and 6 bases at J; junction bases unmatched: 14. CDR3 length equals 17 residues. Germline V CDR1 and CDR2: LNHDA, SQIVND (reference sequence). CDR3 protein: CASSRLPRGGGSNEQFF. For the CDR3, the DNA is TGTGCCAGTAGTAGATTGCCCCGTGGCGGGGGGTCCAATGAGCAGTTCTTC.

The chain has TRBV28 and TRBJ2-2; perhaps TRBD2 as D (5 bases). V was trimmed by 6 bases and J by 1 base, leaving 9 bases between them. Germline assignment: CDR1 MDHEN and CDR2 SYDVKM. This CDR3 contains 14 residues. The DNA for the CDR3 is TGTGCCAGCAGGTACGGGGTGAACACCGGGGAGCTGTTTTTT. It yields the protein CASRYGVNTGELFF.

V gene TRBV9 combines with J gene TRBJ2-2; perhaps TRBD1 as D (5 bases). The CDR3 loop spans 14 amino acids. Trimming pared 5 bases from V and 3 bases from J, leaving 11 bases between. Per the germline V gene, CDR1 is SGDLS and CDR2 is YYNGEE. The CDR3 region is CASSSRVDTGELFF. The CDR3, as DNA: TGTGCCAGCAGTTCCAGGGTGGACACCGGGGAGCTGTTTTTT.

This sequence joins TRBV5-1 and TRBJ2-7; a possible D gene is TRBD2 (6 bases). The CDR3 is 15 residues long. Germline lookup yields CDR1 SGHRS and CDR2 YFSETQ. Deletions cut 0 bases from V and 0 bases from J, with 10 bases between. CDR3 sequence: CASSLGGGPSYEQYF. CDR3 nucleotide sequence: TGCGCCAGCAGCTTGGGGGGAGGTCCCTCCTACGAGCAGTACTTC.

The rearrangement uses TRBV5-1 and TRBJ2-3, with a possible D match to TRBD2 (5 bases). The V end lost 4 bases, the J end lost 2 bases, and 14 bases lay between the germline ends. The CDR3 contains 15 residues. Germline V gene sequence: CDR1 SGHRS, CDR2 YFSETQ. As DNA, the CDR3 is TGCGCCAGCAGCGTGCCACTAGATTTCACAGATACGCAGTATTTT. It specifies CASSVPLDFTDTQYF. Using reference TRBV5-1 and TRBJ2-3 for the parts outside the CDR3, the full variable domain is KAGVTQTPRYLIKTRGQQVTLSCSPISGHRSVSWYQQTPGQGLQFLFEYFSETQRNKGNFPGRFSGRQFSNSRSEMNVSTLELGDSALYLCASSVPLDFTDTQYFGPGTRLTVL.

There are a few counts of this clone. The chain joins TRBV6-8 to TRBJ2-7, with D possibly being TRBD2 (5 bases). Germline assignment: CDR1 MNHGY and CDR2 SAAAGT. Trimming took off 6 bases at V and 3 bases at J, with 9 bases between the two ends. This CDR3 spans 12 amino acids. The CDR3 sequence: CASRMGSYEQYF. The CDR3, as DNA: TGTGCCAGCAGGATGGGGAGCTACGAGCAGTACTTC.

By sample share, this clone is medium-sized. The rearrangement joins TRBV6-8 to TRBJ1-3; 7 bases match TRBD1. Germline CDR1 and CDR2: MNHGY and SAAAGT. The CDR3 has 17 amino acids. V gave up 5 bases and J gave up 4 bases; unmatched junction bases: 14. The CDR3 loop is CASSPQTGPLVGNTIYF. The CDR3 bases are TGTGCCAGCAGTCCCCAGACAGGGCCCCTCGTCGGAAACACCATATATTTT.

This rearrangement joins TRBV28 to TRBJ2-4; 11 nucleotides agree with TRBD2. The CDR3 length is 17 residues. J gave up 2 bases and V 3 bases, and 6 bases lay outside the gene matches. CDR1 and CDR2 (germline): MDHEN, SYDVKM. CDR3 nucleotides: TGTGCCAGCAGTTTCGGGCTAGCGGGGGGCTCCAAAAACATTCAGTACTTC. The encoded protein is CASSFGLAGGSKNIQYF.

The chain uses TRBV18 and TRBJ1-3; D is undetermined. Trimming pared 3 bases from V and 2 bases from J, leaving 14 bases between. Germline CDR1 and CDR2: KGHSH and LQKENI. This CDR3 contains 16 residues. CDR3 in amino acids: CASSPGTAVAGNTIYF. Written as DNA, the CDR3 is TGTGCCAGCTCACCGGGAACAGCCGTTGCTGGAAACACCATATATTTT.

The chain uses TRBV19 and TRBJ1-2, with 12 bases lining up with TRBD1. The CDR3 runs 14 residues. V gave up 7 bases and J gave up 8 bases; unmatched junction bases: 8. Germline V gives CDR1 LNHDA, CDR2 SQIVND (reference sequence). The CDR3 DNA reads as TGTGCCAGTAACAAGGGACAGGGGGCGAGGGGCTACACCTTC. It encodes CASNKGQGARGYTF.

The chain employs TRBV10-3 and TRBJ1-2; possible D gene TRBD1, 5 bases. Trimming removed 0 bases at V and 4 bases at J, with 21 bases between. This CDR3 comprises 18 residues. The germline gives CDR1 ENHRY, CDR2 SYGVKD. This CDR3 reads CAISESRQGAIGSYGYTF. The CDR3 DNA follows: TGTGCCATCAGTGAGTCGCGCCAGGGAGCTATAGGGAGCTATGGCTACACCTTC.

This clone has a handful of counts. One junction end does not reproduce the germline sequence, and a read error may be involved. The gene calls are TRBV6-1 and TRBJ2-7; D is possibly TRBD2 (6 bases). The CDR3 loop spans 14 amino acids. Germline CDR1 is MNHNS and CDR2 is SASEGT. Here the CDR3 reads CAISEGEEGHEQYF. DNA for the CDR3: TGTGCCATCAGTGAAGGTGAGGAGGGCCACGAGCAGTACTTC.

V and J are TRBV19 and TRBJ1-5; tentatively, D is TRBD1 (5 bases). The CDR3 contains 15 residues. V gave up 8 bases and J gave up 0 bases, with 14 bases separating them. Germline loops: CDR1 LNHDA, CDR2 SQIVND (reference sequence). CDR3 nucleotides: TGTGCCAGTGTGGGGCAGAGCTATAGCAATCAGCCCCAGCATTTT. Translation gives CASVGQSYSNQPQHF.

The gene calls are TRBV29-1 and TRBJ1-1; D is unclear. This CDR3 has 13 residues. The germline CDR1 and CDR2 sequences are SQVTM and ANQGSEA. Trimming removed 4 bases from V and 4 bases from J, with 13 bases in between. The CDR3 DNA follows: TGCAGCGTTGTTTTACGGGAAGGCACTGAAGCTTTCTTT. It is translated as CSVVLREGTEAFF.

CDR3 region: CAIGLGSGVPDTQYF. CDR3 coding DNA: TGTGCCATCGGTCTGGGGAGCGGGGTACCAGATACGCAGTATTTT. The chain uses TRBV6-8 and TRBJ2-3; 7 bases map to TRBD2. The junction had 14 bases not matched to a gene; V was cut back by 10 bases and J by 4 bases. Germline values: CDR1 MNHGY, CDR2 SAAAGT. This CDR3 comprises 15 residues.

The chain combines TRBV10-3 with TRBJ2-3, with unresolved D. The CDR3 runs 14 residues. Per germline, CDR1 ENHRY and CDR2 SYGVKD. Deletions cut 0 bases from V and 2 bases from J, with 6 bases between. CDR3 protein: CAISESGYTDTQYF. DNA of the CDR3: TGTGCCATCAGTGAGTCAGGGTACACAGATACGCAGTATTTT.

This chain joins TRBV6-8 and TRBJ1-1; the D gene is possibly TRBD1 (5 bases). CDR1 is MNHGY and CDR2 is SAAAGT in the germline V gene. Trimming stripped 6 bases from V and 1 base from J, with 9 bases between. The CDR3 is 13 amino acids. The CDR3 region is CASRRQTNTEAFF. CDR3 coding DNA: TGTGCCAGCAGACGACAGACGAACACTGAAGCTTTCTTT.

The chain couples TRBV19 to TRBJ2-5; 8 bases align to TRBD1. Germline V lookup: CDR1 LNHDA, CDR2 SQIVND (reference sequence). The CDR3 length is 16 residues. With 5 bases clipped from V and 1 base from J, the junction kept 9 bases outside the gene matches. The CDR3 DNA is TGTGCCAGTAGTCCTTCCCGGGACAGGCTCCAAGAGACCCAGTACTTC. As protein: CASSPSRDRLQETQYF.

The J gene is TRBJ2-5, the V gene TRBV18, with D tentatively TRBD1 (5 bases). This CDR3 has 15 residues. V lost 3 bases to trimming and J lost 1 base, with 12 bases between them. Germline values: CDR1 KGHSH, CDR2 LQKENI. In DNA, the CDR3 is TGTGCCAGCTCACCGTCCGACAGACGCCAAGAGACCCAGTACTTC. Translated, it gives CASSPSDRRQETQYF.

The chain is built from TRBV9 and TRBJ2-1; 9 bases align to TRBD1. The germline gives CDR1 SGDLS, CDR2 YYNGEE. The CDR3 consists of 13 residues. Unmatched junction bases numbered 4, after V lost 6 bases and J lost 6 bases. The CDR3 spells CASTGTGSNEQFF. CDR3 coding DNA: TGTGCCAGCACCGGGACAGGGTCCAATGAGCAGTTCTTC. Together with reference TRBV9 and TRBJ2-1, the CDR3 gives the full variable domain: DSGVTQTPKHLITATGQRVTLRCSPRSGDLSVYWYQQSLDQGLQFLIQYYNGEERAKGNILERFSAQQFPDLHSELNLSSLELGDSALYFCASTGTGSNEQFFGPGTRLTVL.

The J gene is TRBJ1-6, the V gene TRBV18; D is ambiguous. This CDR3 region has 15 residues. Per germline, CDR1 KGHSH and CDR2 LQKENI. V was clipped by 1 base and J by 6 bases, with 10 bases between them. The CDR3 loop is CASSPQSGFNSPLHF. The CDR3 coding sequence is TGTGCCAGCTCACCACAGTCCGGTTTTAATTCACCCCTCCACTTT.

CDR3 loop: CASSYSAGQGYYGYTF. As DNA, the CDR3 is TGTGCCAGCAGTTACTCGGCGGGACAGGGGTACTATGGCTACACCTTC. The chain has TRBV6-8 and TRBJ1-2, with 10 bases lining up with TRBD1. The CDR3 length is 16 residues. Germline CDR1 is MNHGY and CDR2 is SAAAGT. V was pared by 0 bases and J by 3 bases, with 4 bases of the junction left unmatched.

The chain carries TRBV28 and TRBJ1-1; 7 bases agree with TRBD1. There are 15 residues in the CDR3. V dropped 1 base and J dropped 0; count of bases not matched to a gene: 2. Germline CDR1 reads MDHEN; CDR2 reads SYDVKM. This CDR3 reads CASSLLGQMNTEAFF. The CDR3 DNA is TGTGCCAGCAGTTTATTGGGACAGATGAACACTGAAGCTTTCTTT.